This record concerns one TCR beta chain sequence. Libraries were prepared by immunoSEQ multiplex PCR; TCRdb keeps only in-frame clonotypes and omits some of them. The data show 150,000 to 200,000 clones, around 90% seen once. V gave up 3 bases and J gave up 4 bases; unmatched junction bases: 7. This CDR3 has 15 residues. CDR1 is SGHVS and CDR2 is FNYEAQ in the germline V gene. This sample stems from a study of blood T cell repertoires in COVID-19. Study as a whole: Material from acute and convalescent COVID-19 was sourced from the United States, Italy and Spain.

This rearrangement joins TRBV7-6 to TRBJ2-7; 9 nucleotides agree with TRBD1. This sequence originates from a woman aged 30 to 39 who had recovered from COVID-19. Input material: PBMCs or T cells enriched from blood (not recorded which). This CDR3 is CASSLGSGTGYEQYF. The CDR3 DNA follows: TGTGCCAGCAGCTTGGGTTCTGGGACAGGGTACGAGCAGTACTTC. Supplemented by reference TRBV7-6 and TRBJ2-7, the full variable domain reads GAGVSQSPRYKVTKRGQDVALRCDPISGHVSLYWYRQALGQGPEFLTYFNYEAQQDKSGLPNDRFSAERPEGSISTLTIQRTEQRDSAMYRCASSLGSGTGYEQYFGPGTRLTVT.